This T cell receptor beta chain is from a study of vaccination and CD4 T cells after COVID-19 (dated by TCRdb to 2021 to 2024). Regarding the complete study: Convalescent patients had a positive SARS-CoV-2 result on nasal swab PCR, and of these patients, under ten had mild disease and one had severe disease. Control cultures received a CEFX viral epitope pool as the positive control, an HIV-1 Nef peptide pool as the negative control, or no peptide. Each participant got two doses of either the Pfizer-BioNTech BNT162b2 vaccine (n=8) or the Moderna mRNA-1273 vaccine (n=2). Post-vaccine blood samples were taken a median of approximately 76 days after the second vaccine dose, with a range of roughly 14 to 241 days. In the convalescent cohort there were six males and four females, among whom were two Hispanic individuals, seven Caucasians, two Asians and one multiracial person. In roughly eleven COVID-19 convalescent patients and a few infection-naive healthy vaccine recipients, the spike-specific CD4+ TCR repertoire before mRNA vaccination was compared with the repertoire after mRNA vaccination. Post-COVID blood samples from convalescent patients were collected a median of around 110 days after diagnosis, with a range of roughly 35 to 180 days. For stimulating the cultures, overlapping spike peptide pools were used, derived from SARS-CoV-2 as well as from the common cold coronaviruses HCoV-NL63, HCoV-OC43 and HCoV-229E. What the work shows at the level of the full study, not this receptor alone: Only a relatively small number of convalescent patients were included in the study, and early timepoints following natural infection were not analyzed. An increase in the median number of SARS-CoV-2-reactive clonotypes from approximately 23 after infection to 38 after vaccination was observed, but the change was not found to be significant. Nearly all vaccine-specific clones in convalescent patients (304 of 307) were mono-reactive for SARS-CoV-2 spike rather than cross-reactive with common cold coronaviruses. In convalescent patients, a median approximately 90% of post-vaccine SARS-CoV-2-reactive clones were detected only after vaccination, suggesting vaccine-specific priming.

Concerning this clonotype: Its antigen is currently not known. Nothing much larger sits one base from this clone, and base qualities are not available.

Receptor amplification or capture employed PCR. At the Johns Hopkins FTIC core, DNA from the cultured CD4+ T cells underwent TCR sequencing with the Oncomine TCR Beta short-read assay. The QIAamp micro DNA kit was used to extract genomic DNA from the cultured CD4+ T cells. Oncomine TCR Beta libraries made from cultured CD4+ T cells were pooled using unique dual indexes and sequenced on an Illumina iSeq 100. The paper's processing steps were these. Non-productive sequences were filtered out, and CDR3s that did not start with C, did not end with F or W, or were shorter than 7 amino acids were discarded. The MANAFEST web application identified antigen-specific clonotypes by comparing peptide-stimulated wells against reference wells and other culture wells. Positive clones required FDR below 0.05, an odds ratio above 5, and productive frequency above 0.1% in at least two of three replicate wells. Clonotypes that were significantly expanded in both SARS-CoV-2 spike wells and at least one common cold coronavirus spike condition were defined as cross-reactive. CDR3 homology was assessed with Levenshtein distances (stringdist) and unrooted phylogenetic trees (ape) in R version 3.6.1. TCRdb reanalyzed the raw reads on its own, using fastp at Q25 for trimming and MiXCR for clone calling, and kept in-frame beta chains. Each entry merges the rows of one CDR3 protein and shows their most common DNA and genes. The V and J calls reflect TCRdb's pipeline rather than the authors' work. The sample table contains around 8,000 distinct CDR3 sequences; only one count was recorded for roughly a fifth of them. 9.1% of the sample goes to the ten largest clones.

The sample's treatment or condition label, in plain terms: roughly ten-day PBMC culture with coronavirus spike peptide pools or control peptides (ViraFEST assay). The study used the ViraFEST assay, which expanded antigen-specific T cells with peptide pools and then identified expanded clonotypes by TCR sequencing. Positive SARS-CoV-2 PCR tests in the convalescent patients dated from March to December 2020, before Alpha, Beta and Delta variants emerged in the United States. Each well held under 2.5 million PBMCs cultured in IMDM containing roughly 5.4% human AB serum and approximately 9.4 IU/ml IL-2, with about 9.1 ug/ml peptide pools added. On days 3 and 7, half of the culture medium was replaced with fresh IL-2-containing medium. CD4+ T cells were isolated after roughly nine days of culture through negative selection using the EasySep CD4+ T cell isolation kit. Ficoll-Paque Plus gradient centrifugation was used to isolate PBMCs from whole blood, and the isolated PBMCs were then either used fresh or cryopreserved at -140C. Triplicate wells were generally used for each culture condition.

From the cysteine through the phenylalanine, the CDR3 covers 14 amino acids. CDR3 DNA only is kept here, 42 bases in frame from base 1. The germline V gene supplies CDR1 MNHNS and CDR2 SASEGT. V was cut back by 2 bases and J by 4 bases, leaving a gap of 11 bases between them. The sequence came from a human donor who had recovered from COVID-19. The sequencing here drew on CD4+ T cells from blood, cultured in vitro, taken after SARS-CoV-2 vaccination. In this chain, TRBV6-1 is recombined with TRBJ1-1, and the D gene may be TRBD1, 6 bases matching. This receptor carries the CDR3 CASSERGEVTEAFF. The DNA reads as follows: TGTGCCAGCAGTGAAAGGGGGGAGGTCACTGAAGCTTTCTTT.